The rows below give T cell receptor beta chains drawn from one sample of a study of T-cell reconstitution after alpha-beta-depleted transplantation in children. MiXCR, run by TCRdb on the PCR reads, gives a single entry per CDR3 protein. Of hundreds of thousands of distinct CDR3 sequences listed, roughly 11% are singletons. This specimen was PBMCs, taken before TCRalphabeta/CD19-depleted stem cell transplant. The receptors were sampled from a child younger than two with acute myeloid leukemia, due to receive a stem cell transplant. The CDR3 runs from the conserved cysteine through the conserved F or W. Fields, in order: CDR3 length, V gene, J gene, clone size, CDR3 protein. The size of a clone is reported for some rows only, either as once, few or many, or as a class for expanded clones.

14	TRBV29-1	TRBJ2-3	many	CSVGGLAGTDTQYF
14	TRBV6-1	TRBJ1-1	many	CASSTPGQNTEAFF
15	TRBV6-5	TRBJ1-1	many	CASSYEGHQNTEAFF
13	TRBV5-1	TRBJ2-1	many	CASSLRTDNEQFF
14	TRBV7-9	TRBJ1-4	many	CASRSGTANEKLFF
14	TRBV20-1	TRBJ2-7	many	CSAGYRGRAYEQYF
14	TRBV27	TRBJ2-1	many	CASSPPYGYNEQFF
15	TRBV4-2	TRBJ1-5	many	CASSQERGSNQPQHF
14	TRBV7-2	TRBJ1-3	many	CASSQGGSGNTIYF
15	TRBV2	TRBJ1-2	many	CASSGAVQKSSGYTF
13	TRBV29-1	TRBJ2-7	many	CSVVRGGAGEQYF
13	TRBV4-1	TRBJ2-3	NA	CASRGTGTDTQYF
14	TRBV20-1	TRBJ2-1	many	CSAREAFGGNEQFF
15	TRBV6-1	TRBJ2-7	many	CASSRLAGGGYEQYF
12	TRBV5-5	TRBJ2-5	many	CASSLKGETQYF
16	TRBV5-1	TRBJ2-1	few	CASSLVGGAFGNEQFF
14	TRBV7-2	TRBJ2-3	many	CASTNRQGAHTQYF
13	TRBV7-2	TRBJ1-5	many	CASSLVRNQPQHF
13	TRBV12-3/TRBV12-4	TRBJ2-7	many	CASSVLQGYEQYF
14	TRBV27	TRBJ2-5	few	CASSLSRQGETQYF
15	TRBV20-1	TRBJ2-7	few	CSARDADSGDHEQYF
14	TRBV20-1	TRBJ2-6	many	CSAYQPTGANVLTF
12	TRBV12-3/TRBV12-4	TRBJ2-7	many	CASSFRDYEQYF
14	TRBV28	TRBJ2-7	many	CASRPTSGLYEQYF
14	TRBV28	TRBJ1-2	many	CASSPPGSNYGYTF
12	TRBV29-1	TRBJ2-5	many	CSSTMARESQYF
15	TRBV7-6	TRBJ2-1	NA	CASSFNGRAYNEQFF
16	TRBV14	TRBJ1-2	few	CASSQDQGVGNYGYTF
15	TRBV5-1	TRBJ1-3	many	CASSADRGTGNTIYF
16	TRBV28	TRBJ2-1	many	CASSLPPGQGANEQFF
15	TRBV11-2	TRBJ2-3	many	CASSLTPSSTDTQYF
14	TRBV7-9	TRBJ2-7	many	CASSLAGPSYEQYF
14	TRBV7-9	TRBJ2-3	many	CASSPRGGTDTQYF
13	TRBV19	TRBJ1-6	many	CASSIGKNSPLHF
15	TRBV18	TRBJ2-1	many	CASSPLTGPYNEQFF
13	TRBV10-2	TRBJ1-1	NA	CASAQSLNTEAFF
17	TRBV5-1	TRBJ2-1	many	CASSLTSGAGGPVQQFF
15	TRBV7-8	TRBJ2-7	once	CASSLGRTSGTEQYF
15	TRBV6-2/TRBV6-3	TRBJ2-5	many	CASSYFGQAQETQYF
14	TRBV6-4	TRBJ2-7	many	CATRSGQGIYEQYF
15	TRBV12-3/TRBV12-4	TRBJ2-7	many	CASSFLGGSSYEQYF
13	TRBV19	TRBJ1-5	many	CATAIRGNQPQHF
15	TRBV20-1	TRBJ2-2	many	CSATRGQGRAGELFF
15	TRBV5-5	TRBJ1-1	few	CASSRGQGPNTEAFF
15	TRBV29-1	TRBJ2-3	many	CSVEYGSGTTDTQYF
11	TRBV7-9	TRBJ1-1	many	CASSLVGGAFF
15	TRBV5-5	TRBJ1-2	many	CASSPSRGGLYGYTF